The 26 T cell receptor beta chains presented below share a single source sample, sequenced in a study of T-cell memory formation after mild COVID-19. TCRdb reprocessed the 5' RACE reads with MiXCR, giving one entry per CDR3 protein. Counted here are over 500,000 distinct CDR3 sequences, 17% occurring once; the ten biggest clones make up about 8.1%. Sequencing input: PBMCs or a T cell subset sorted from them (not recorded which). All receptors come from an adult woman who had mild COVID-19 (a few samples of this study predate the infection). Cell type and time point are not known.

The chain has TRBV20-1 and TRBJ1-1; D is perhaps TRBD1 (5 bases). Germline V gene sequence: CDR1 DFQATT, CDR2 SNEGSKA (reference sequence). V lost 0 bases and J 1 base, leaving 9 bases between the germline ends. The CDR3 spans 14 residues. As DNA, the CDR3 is TGCAGTGCTAGAGATCAGGGAACGAACACTGAAGCTTTCTTT. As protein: CSARDQGTNTEAFF.

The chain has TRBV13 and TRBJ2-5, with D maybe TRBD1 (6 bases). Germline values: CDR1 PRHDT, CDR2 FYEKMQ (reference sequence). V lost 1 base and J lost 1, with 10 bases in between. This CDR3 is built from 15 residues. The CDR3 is CASSLDGQLQETQYF. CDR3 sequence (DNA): TGTGCCAGCAGCTTAGACGGACAGCTCCAAGAGACCCAGTACTTC.

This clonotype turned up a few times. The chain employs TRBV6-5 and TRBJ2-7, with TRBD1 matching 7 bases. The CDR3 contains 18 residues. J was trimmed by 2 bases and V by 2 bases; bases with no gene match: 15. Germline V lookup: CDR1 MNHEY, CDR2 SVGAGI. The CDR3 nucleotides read TGTGCCAGCAGTTACACGCTACTCCGGGACAGCCGCCCCTACGAGCAGTACTTC. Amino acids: CASSYTLLRDSRPYEQYF.

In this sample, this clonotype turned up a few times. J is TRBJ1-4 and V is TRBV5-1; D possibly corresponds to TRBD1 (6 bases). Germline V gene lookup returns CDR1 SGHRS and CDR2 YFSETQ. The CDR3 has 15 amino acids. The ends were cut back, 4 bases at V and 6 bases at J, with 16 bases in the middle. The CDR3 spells CASSTRGARDEKLFF. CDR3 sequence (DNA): TGCGCCAGCAGCACCCGGGGGGCGCGGGATGAAAAACTGTTTTTT.

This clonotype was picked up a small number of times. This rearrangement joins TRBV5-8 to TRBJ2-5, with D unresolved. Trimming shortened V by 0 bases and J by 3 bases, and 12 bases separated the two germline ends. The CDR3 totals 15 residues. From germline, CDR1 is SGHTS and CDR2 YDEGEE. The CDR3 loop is CASSLALISKETQYF. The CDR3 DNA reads TGTGCCAGCAGCTTGGCCTTGATATCTAAAGAGACCCAGTACTTC.

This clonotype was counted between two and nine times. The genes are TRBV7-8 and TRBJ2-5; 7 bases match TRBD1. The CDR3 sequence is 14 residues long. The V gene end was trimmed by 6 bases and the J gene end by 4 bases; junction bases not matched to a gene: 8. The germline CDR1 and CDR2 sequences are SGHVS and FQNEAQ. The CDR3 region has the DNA TGTGCCAGCAGTTTTCGTACAGGGGTAGAGACCCAGTACTTC. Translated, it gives CASSFRTGVETQYF.

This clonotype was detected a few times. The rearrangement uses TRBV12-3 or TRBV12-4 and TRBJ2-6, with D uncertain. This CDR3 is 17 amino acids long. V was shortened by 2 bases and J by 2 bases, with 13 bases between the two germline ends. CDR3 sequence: CASSLQQLLTGANVLTF. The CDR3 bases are TGTGCCAGCAGTTTACAACAGTTATTGACTGGGGCCAACGTCCTGACTTTC.

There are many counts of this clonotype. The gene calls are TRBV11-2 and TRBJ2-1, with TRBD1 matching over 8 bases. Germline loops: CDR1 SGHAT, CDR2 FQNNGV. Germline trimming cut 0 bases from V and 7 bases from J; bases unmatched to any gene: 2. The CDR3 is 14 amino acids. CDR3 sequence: CASSLDGQGNEQFF. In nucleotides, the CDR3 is TGTGCCAGCAGCTTAGATGGACAGGGAAATGAGCAGTTCTTC.

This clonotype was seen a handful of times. CDR3 sequence reads: CSVERRSSTGSYEQYF. The CDR3 coding sequence is TGCAGCGTTGAAAGGCGAAGTTCCACCGGCTCCTACGAGCAGTACTTC. V is TRBV29-1 and J is TRBJ2-7; D not resolved. The CDR3 is made up of 16 amino acids. V dropped 2 bases and J dropped 0 bases, with 17 bases sitting between them. Germline CDR1 and CDR2: SQVTM and ANQGSEA.

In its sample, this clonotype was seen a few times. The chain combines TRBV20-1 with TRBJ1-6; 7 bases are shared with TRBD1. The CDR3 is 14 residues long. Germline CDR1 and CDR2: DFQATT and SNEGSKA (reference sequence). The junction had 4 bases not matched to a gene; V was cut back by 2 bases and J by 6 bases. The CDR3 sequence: CSARLTGTNSPLHF. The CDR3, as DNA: TGCAGTGCTAGACTGACAGGGACTAATTCACCCCTCCACTTT.

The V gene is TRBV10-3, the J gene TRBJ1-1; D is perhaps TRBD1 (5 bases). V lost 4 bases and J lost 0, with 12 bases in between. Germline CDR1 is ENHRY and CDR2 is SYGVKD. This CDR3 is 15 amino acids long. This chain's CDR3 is CAISGGVRMNTEAFF. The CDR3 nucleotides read TGTGCCATCAGTGGAGGGGTAAGGATGAACACTGAAGCTTTCTTT.

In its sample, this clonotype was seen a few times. DNA of the CDR3: TGTGCCAGCAGCTTAGTTCGTGGACCCTCTGGAAACACCATATATTTT. It specifies CASSLVRGPSGNTIYF. This chain uses TRBV11-2 with TRBJ1-3, with no clear D. Germline loops: CDR1 SGHAT, CDR2 FQNNGV. Trimming left V 1 base short and J 0 bases short, with 10 bases between. CDR3 length: 16 residues. Supplemented by reference TRBV11-2 and TRBJ1-3, the full variable domain reads EAGVAQSPRYKIIEKRQSVAFWCNPISGHATLYWYQQILGQGPKLLIQFQNNGVVDDSQLPKDRFSAERLKGVDSTLKIQPAKLEDSAVYLCASSLVRGPSGNTIYFGEGSWLTVV.

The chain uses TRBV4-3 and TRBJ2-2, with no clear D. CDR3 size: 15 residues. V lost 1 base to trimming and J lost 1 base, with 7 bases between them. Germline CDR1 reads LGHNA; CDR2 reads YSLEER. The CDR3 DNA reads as TGCGCCAGCAGCCAAGGGTTTGGGAACACCGGGGAGCTGTTTTTT. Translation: CASSQGFGNTGELFF.

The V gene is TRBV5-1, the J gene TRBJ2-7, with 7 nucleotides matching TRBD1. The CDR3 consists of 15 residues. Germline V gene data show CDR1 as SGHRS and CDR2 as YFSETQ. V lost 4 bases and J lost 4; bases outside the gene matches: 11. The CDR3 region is CASSLGTESGYEQYF. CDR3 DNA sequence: TGCGCCAGCAGCCTAGGGACAGAATCTGGGTACGAGCAGTACTTC. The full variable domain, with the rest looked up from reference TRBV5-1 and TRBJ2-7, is KAGVTQTPRYLIKTRGQQVTLSCSPISGHRSVSWYQQTPGQGLQFLFEYFSETQRNKGNFPGRFSGRQFSNSRSEMNVSTLELGDSALYLCASSLGTESGYEQYFGPGTRLTVT.

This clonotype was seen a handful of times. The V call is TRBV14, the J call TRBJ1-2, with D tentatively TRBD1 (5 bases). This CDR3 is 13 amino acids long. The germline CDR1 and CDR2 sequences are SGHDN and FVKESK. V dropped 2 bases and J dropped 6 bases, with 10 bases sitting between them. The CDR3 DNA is TGTGCCAGCAGCCAATCGGCAGGGAATGGCTACACCTTC. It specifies CASSQSAGNGYTF.

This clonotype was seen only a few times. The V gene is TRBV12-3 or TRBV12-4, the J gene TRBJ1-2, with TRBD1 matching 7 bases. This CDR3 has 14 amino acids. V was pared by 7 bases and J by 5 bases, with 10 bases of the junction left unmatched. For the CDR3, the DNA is TGTGCCAGCACCTCCGACAGGGCGAGGTATGGCTACACCTTC. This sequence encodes CASTSDRARYGYTF.

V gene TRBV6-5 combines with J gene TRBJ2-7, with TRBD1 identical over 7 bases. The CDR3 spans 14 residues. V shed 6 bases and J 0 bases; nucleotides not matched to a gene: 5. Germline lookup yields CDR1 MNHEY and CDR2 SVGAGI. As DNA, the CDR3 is TGTGCCAGCAGCTCACAGGGGCCCTCCTACGAGCAGTACTTC. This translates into CASSSQGPSYEQYF.

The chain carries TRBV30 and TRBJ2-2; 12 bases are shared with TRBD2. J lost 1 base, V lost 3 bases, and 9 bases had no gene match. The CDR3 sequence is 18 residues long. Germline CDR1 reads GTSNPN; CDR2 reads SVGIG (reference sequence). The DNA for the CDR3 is TGTGCCTGGAGGCAGACTAGCGGGAGCCCCCGGAACACCGGGGAGCTGTTTTTT. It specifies CAWRQTSGSPRNTGELFF.

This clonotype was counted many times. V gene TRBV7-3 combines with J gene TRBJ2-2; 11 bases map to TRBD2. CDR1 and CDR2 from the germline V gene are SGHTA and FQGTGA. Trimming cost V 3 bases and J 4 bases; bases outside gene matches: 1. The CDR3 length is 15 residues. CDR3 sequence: CASSFGLAGTGELFF. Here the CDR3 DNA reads TGTGCCAGCAGCTTCGGACTAGCGGGCACCGGGGAGCTGTTTTTT.

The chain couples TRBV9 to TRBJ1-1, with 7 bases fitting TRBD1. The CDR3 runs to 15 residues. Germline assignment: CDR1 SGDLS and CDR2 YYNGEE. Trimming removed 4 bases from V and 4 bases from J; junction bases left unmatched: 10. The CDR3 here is CASSPSTGSVTEAFF. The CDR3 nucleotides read TGTGCCAGCAGCCCCTCGACAGGGTCCGTCACTGAAGCTTTCTTT.

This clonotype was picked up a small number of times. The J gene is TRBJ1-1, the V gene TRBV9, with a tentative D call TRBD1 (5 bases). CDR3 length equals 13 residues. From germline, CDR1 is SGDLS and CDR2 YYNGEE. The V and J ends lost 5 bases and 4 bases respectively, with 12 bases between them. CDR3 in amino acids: CASRRDGGTEAFF. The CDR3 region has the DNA TGTGCCAGCAGGCGGGACGGGGGCACTGAAGCTTTCTTT.

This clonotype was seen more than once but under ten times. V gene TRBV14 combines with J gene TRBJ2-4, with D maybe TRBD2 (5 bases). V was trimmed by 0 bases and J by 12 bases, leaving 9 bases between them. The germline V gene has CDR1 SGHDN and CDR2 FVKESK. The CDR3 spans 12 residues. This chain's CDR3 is CASSQDGEHQYF. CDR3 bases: TGTGCCAGCAGCCAAGATGGGGAGCATCAGTACTTC.

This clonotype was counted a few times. CDR3 region: CASSPDRGHQGYF. The CDR3 region has the DNA TGTGCCAGCAGCCCTGACAGGGGGCACCAGGGGTACTTC. This rearrangement joins TRBV11-3 to TRBJ2-7, with TRBD1 matching 10 bases. This CDR3 contains 13 residues. Germline assignment: CDR1 SGHNT and CDR2 YENEEA. J gave up 12 bases and V 5 bases, and 10 bases lay outside the gene matches.

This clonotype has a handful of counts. For the CDR3, the DNA is TGTGCCACCAGTGAGGGCAGGAGCGGAGCTTTCTTT. Amino acid sequence: CATSEGRSGAFF. V usage is TRBV24-1 and J usage is TRBJ1-1; D gene ambiguous. Trimming took off 4 bases at V and 10 bases at J, with 12 bases between the two ends. The CDR3 is made up of 12 amino acids. Germline assignment: CDR1 KGHDR and CDR2 SFDVKD.

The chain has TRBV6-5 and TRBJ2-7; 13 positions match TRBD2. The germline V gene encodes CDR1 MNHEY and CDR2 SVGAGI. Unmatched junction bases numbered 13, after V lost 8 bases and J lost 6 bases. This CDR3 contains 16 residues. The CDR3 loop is CASHTRTSGSLREQYF. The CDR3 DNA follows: TGTGCCAGCCACACTAGGACTAGCGGGAGCCTCCGCGAGCAGTACTTC.

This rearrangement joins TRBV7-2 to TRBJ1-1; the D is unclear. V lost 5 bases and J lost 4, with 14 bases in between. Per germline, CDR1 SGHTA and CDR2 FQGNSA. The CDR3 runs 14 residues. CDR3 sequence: CASSRAWGGTEAFF. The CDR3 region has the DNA TGTGCCAGCAGCAGGGCCTGGGGAGGCACTGAAGCTTTCTTT.